The present entry profiles one T cell receptor beta chain with its context. This sample is part of a study of blood T cell repertoires in COVID-19. TCRdb's copy holds only in-frame clones and misses some; the assay was immunoSEQ multiplex PCR. The data contain some 210,000 clones, 87% of them seen just once; the ten biggest clones take up about 9.3%. CDR1 is MNHEY and CDR2 is SMNVEV in the germline V gene (reference sequence). V was pared by 7 bases and J by 4 bases, with 16 bases between. This CDR3 has 14 residues. The rearrangement uses TRBV27 and TRBJ1-1; the D is unclear. Specimen: PBMCs or T cells enriched from blood (not recorded which). The clonotype comes from a man between 18 and 29 years old with acute COVID-19. CDR3 nucleotide sequence: TGTGCCAGCACTTTTCTAGGCGGAGGCACTGAAGCTTTCTTT. Its translation is CASTFLGGGTEAFF.